A single TCR beta chain is shown here with its context. It was version v3.0 of the immunoSEQ assay that was run at survey level. This table comes from immunoSEQ multiplex PCR, and its TCRdb copy is limited to in-frame clones, with some not included. The repertoire has about 12,000 clones, over 65% of them found once; the top ten carry about an eighth. These data are taken from a study of long-term antiretroviral therapy in people with HIV. The CDR3 runs 16 residues. V was clipped by 6 bases and J by 0 bases; unmatched bases: 9. From germline, CDR1 is PRHDT and CDR2 FYEKMQ (reference sequence). This TCR derives from a man aged 40-55 years with HIV. The chain links TRBV13 to TRBJ2-3; TRBD1 matches 7 bases. The sequencing here drew on unsorted PBMCs, taken about 3.1 years before starting antiretroviral therapy. CDR3 sequence reads: CASSYRGRTSTDTQYF. In DNA, the CDR3 is TGTGCCAGCAGTTACAGGGGCCGTACTAGCACAGATACGCAGTATTTT.